This T cell receptor beta chain emerged from a study of blood T cell repertoires in COVID-19. CDR3 length: 17 amino acids. V lost 4 bases to trimming and J lost 2 bases, with 20 bases between them. Germline CDR1 and CDR2: MDHEN and SYDVKM. Source study methods: Amplification from reference gene primers served as the basis for estimated nucleated cell counts. Clones were sequenced by immunoSEQ multiplex PCR, and TCRdb holds only the in-frame ones, with some missing. V and J calls and clone size are those listed in that table; D and trimming were worked out from the DNA. Altogether some 180,000 clones are present, 80% to 85% being singletons, with the ten largest covering about a tenth.

The specimen was peripheral blood. The chain links TRBV28 to TRBJ1-1, with a possible D match to TRBD1 (5 bases). This receptor was taken from a man aged 70-80 years with active or convalescent COVID-19. Here the CDR3 reads CASSSKRFLQGNTEAFF. The CDR3 bases are TGTGCCAGCAGTTCTAAACGCTTTCTTCAGGGTAACACTGAAGCTTTCTTT. Full variable domain (remainder filled in from reference TRBV28 and TRBJ1-1): DVKVTQSSRYLVKRTGEKVFLECVQDMDHENMFWYRQDPGLGLRLIYFSYDVKMKEKGDIPEGYSVSREKKERFSLILESASTNQTSMYLCASSSKRFLQGNTEAFFGQGTRLTVV.